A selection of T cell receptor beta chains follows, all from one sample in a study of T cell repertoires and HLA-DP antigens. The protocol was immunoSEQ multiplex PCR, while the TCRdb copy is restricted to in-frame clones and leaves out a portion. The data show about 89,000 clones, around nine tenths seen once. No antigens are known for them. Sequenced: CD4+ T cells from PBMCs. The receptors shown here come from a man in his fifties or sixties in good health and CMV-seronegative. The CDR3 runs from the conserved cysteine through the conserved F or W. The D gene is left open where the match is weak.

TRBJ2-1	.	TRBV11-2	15	CASSPGGTGYNEQFF
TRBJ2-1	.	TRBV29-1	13	CSSRGEAYNEQFF
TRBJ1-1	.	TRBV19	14	CASSPRRGTTEAFF
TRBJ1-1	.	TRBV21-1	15	CASSKGRGWNTEAFF
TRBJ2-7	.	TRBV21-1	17	CASSKERDRGRSYEQYF
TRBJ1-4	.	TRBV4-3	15	CASSQAPGSVEKLFF
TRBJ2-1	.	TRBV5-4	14	CASSPTLRYNEQFF
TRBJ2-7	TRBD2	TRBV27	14	CASSTSGTGYEQYF
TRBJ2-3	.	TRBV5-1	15	CASSLEGKITDTQYF
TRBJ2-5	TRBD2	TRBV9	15	CASSVDGRVKETQYF
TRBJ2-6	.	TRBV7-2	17	CASSLALASSGANVLTF
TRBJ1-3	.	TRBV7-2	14	CASGGDYSGNTIYF
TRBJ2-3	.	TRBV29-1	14	CSVEAGARTDTQYF
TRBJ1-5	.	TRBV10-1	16	CASPIRTLQTNQPQHF
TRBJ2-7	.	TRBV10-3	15	CAISDPVRNTYEQYF
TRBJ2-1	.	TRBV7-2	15	CASSLSASGYNEQFF
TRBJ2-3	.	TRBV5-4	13	CASSLVGPDTQYF
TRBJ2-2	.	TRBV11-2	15	CASSFRDWDTGELFF
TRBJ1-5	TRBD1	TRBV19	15	CASRGQGEPNQPQHF
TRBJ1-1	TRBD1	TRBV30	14	CAWSGDRGNTEAFF
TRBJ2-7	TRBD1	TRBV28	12	CASSLAGQVDNF
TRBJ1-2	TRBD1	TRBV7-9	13	CASRMGQTYGYTF
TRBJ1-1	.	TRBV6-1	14	CASSELRGNTEAFF
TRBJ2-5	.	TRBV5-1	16	CASSSTTGDQGLAQYF
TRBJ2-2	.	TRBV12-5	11	CASGNTGELFF
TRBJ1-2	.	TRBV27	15	CATTTSRGDRGGYTF
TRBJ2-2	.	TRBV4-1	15	CASSQADANTGELFF
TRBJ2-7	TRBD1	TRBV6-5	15	CASSIYAGTGREQYF
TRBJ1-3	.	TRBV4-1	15	CASSREAPSGNTIYF
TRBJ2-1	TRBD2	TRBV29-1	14	CSVLFSSGRNEQFF
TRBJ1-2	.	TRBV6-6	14	CASTYGGLPHGYTF